This is a list of T cell receptor beta chains from one sample in a study of CD4 T cells in relation to SARS-CoV-2 and coronaviruses. No antigen has been identified for these receptors. Generated by immunoSEQ multiplex PCR, the TCRdb table keeps only in-frame clones and is missing some. The table has about 15,000 clones, approximately 80% seen once. The sequenced sample consisted of CD4+ T cells from PBMCs, cultured in vitro. These receptors all come from a human donor in good health. The conserved cysteine and the conserved F or W are not part of the CDR3 here. D genes are given only for firm matches.

d_call j_call v_call cdr3_aa
NA TRBJ1-5 TRBV10-1 ASSQGKGQPQH
NA TRBJ1-6 TRBV9 ASSVAGSYNSPLH
TRBD1 TRBJ1-5 TRBV3-1/TRBV3-2 ASSQEGQGVNQPQH
NA TRBJ1-2 TRBV5-1 ASSPDMIGYT
TRBD1 TRBJ1-1 TRBV5-1 ASSLGQGVAF
TRBD1 TRBJ2-7 TRBV5-1 ASSATIYRDREVHEQY
NA TRBJ2-3 TRBV14 ASSQGIYLWDTQY
NA TRBJ2-1 TRBV9 ASSVGSSYNEQF
NA TRBJ1-3 TRBV7-9 ASSQQTAIY
TRBD2 TRBJ2-5 TRBV5-1 ASSSRGEGRETQY
NA TRBJ1-3 TRBV2 ASARGTNWD
TRBD1 TRBJ1-1 TRBV19 ASSILGQGKSEAF
NA TRBJ2-7 TRBV11-3 AAVLLIPSYEQY
TRBD2 TRBJ2-1 TRBV5-6 ASSSPLAGGNEQF
NA TRBJ1-4 TRBV18 ASSISGPPLNEKLF
NA TRBJ1-4 TRBV5-4 ASSWDLATNEKLF
TRBD1 TRBJ1-2 TRBV24-1 ATSPTGDYGYT
TRBD1 TRBJ1-2 TRBV7-8 ASSLGQGRGGGYGYT
TRBD1 TRBJ1-2 TRBV27 ASSFLGDSLLKGYT
TRBD2 TRBJ2-7 TRBV6-5 ASSYERGGYEQY
TRBD2 TRBJ2-3 TRBV29-1 SVELAGGRSPRGGTDTQY
NA TRBJ2-2 TRBV6-6 ASSYFQGSTGELF
NA TRBJ2-1 TRBV19 ASSLGFGRSYNEQF
TRBD2 TRBJ2-3 TRBV10-3 AIKKGIAGGTDTQY
NA TRBJ1-1 TRBV28 ASSLARTTEAF
NA TRBJ1-5 TRBV6-5 ASSSGGYSNQPQH
TRBD1 TRBJ1-4 TRBV7-9 ASSLIWTGKEKLF
NA TRBJ1-5 TRBV6-1 ASSERGDNQPQH
NA TRBJ2-7 TRBV9 ASSPRGQGTSYEQY
TRBD1 TRBJ1-6 TRBV18 ASSPLMAEQGNSPLH
TRBD2 TRBJ2-1 TRBV19 ASSLAGRGLNEQF
NA TRBJ2-5 TRBV2 ASSGDVTETQY
TRBD2 TRBJ2-7 TRBV4-1 ASSQEGLATYEQY
NA TRBJ2-5 TRBV4-1 ASSQISVLETQY
NA TRBJ2-3 TRBV5-1 ASSPTDDSTDTQY
NA TRBJ2-3 TRBV7-8 ASSLVANGADTQY
TRBD2 TRBJ2-1 TRBV5-4 ASSLGLAGDRAQF
NA TRBJ1-2 TRBV18 ASSPPGVSPRLSGYT
TRBD1 TRBJ1-5 TRBV9 ASSAGTGNQPQH
NA TRBJ1-1 TRBV12-5 ASGLRGNTEAF
NA TRBJ1-2 TRBV28 ATWTNYGYT
TRBD2 TRBJ2-7 TRBV18 ASSPIPGTSNYEQY
TRBD1 TRBJ1-3 TRBV2 ASSLGQVSANTIY
TRBD2 TRBJ2-7 TRBV3-1/TRBV3-2 ASSQDAGGGARYEQY
NA TRBJ1-2 TRBV27 ASSLGRGSNYGYT
NA TRBJ1-3 TRBV30 AWNPSSGNTIY
NA TRBJ2-3 TRBV5-1 ASSLVSPDTQY
NA TRBJ2-1 TRBV20-1 SATGYNEQF
NA TRBJ2-1 TRBV10-1 ASSPDRFSYNEQF
TRBD1 TRBJ2-7 TRBV5-1 ASRIWTGDYEQY